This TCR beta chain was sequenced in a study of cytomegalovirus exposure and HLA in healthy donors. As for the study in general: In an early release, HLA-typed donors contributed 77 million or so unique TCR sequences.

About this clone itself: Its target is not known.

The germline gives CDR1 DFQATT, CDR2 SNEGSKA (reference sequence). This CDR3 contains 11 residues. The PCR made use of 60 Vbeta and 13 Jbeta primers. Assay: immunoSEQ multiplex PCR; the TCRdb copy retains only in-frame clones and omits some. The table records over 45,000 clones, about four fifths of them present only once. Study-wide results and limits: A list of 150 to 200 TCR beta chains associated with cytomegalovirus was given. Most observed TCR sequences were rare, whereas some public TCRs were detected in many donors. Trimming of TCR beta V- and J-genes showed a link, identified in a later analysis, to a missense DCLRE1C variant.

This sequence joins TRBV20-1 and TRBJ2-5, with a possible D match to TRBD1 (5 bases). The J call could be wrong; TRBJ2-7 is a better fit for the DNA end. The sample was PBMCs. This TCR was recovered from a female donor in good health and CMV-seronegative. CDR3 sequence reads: CSASVGAEQYF. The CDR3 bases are TGCAGTGCTAGTGTTGGGGCCGAGCAGTACTTC.